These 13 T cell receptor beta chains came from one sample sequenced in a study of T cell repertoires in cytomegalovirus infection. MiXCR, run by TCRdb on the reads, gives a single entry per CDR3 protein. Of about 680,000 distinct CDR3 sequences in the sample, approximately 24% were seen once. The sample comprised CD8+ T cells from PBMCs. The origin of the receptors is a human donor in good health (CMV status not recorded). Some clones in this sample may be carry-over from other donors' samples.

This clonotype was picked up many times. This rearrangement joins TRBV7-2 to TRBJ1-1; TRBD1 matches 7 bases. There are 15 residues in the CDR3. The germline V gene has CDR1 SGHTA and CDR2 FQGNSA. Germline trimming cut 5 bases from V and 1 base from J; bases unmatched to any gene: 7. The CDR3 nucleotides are TGTGCCAGCAGCCCACGGGACAGTAAGAACACTGAAGCTTTCTTT. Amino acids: CASSPRDSKNTEAFF.

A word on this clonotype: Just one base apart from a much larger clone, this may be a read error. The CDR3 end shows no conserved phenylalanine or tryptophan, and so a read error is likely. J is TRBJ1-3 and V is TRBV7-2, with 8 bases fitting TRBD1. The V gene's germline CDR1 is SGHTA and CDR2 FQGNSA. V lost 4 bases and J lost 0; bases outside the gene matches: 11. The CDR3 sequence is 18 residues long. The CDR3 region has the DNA TGTGCCAGCAGCTCGACAGGGGCTAGGGGTTACTCTGGAAACACCATATATTTA. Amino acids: CASSSTGARGYSGNTIYL.

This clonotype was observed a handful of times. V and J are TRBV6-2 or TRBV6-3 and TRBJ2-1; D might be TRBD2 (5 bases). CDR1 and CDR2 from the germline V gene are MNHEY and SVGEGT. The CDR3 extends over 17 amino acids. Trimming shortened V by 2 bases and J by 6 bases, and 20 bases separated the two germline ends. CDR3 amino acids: CASSYVHIGGTSNEQFF. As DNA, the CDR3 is TGTGCCAGCAGTTACGTACACATCGGAGGCACGAGCAATGAGCAGTTCTTC.

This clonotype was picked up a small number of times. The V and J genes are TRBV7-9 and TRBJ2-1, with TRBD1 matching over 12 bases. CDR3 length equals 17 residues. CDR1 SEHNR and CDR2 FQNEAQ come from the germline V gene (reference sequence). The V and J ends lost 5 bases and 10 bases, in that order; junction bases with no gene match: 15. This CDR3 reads CASSPPGQGALPKEQFF. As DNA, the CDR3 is TGTGCCAGCAGCCCACCGGGACAGGGGGCACTACCGAAAGAGCAGTTCTTC.

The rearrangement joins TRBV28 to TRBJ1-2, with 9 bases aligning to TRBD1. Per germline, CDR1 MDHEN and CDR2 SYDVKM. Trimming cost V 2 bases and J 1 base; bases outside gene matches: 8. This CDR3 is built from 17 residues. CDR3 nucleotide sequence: TGTGCCAGCAGTTTACCCCGGGACAGGGACTTTAACTATGGCTACACCTTC. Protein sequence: CASSLPRDRDFNYGYTF.

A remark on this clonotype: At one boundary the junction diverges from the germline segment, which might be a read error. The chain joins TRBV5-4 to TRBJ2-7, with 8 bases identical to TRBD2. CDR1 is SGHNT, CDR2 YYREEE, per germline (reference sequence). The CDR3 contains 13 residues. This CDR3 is CASSLEGSGDEDF. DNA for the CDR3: TGTGCCAGCAGCTTGGAGGGTAGCGGGGATGAGGACTTC. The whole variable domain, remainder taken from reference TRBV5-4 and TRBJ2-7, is ETGVTQSPTHLIKTRGQQVTLRCSSQSGHNTVSWYQQALGQGPQFIFQYYREEENGRGNFPPRFSGLQFPNYSSELNVNALELDDSALYLCASSLEGSGDEDFGPGTRLTVT.

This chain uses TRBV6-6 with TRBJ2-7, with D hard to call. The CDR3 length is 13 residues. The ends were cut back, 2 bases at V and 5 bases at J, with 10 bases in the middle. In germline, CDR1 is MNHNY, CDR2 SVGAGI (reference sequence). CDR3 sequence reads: CASSYQDPDEQYF. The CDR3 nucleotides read TGTGCCAGCAGTTACCAGGACCCCGACGAGCAGTACTTC.

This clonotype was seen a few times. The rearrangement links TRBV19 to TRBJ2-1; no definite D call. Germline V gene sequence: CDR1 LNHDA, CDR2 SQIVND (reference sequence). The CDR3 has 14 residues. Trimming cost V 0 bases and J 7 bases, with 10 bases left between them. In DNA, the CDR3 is TGTGCCAGTAGTATAGATAGCCAGGCAAATGAGCAGTTCTTC. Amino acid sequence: CASSIDSQANEQFF.

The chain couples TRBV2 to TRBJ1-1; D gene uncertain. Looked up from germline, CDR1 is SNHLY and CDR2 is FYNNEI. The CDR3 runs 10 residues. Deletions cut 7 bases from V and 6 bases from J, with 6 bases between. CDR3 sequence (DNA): TGTGCCAGCAAAACAGCTGAAGCTTTCTTT. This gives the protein CASKTAEAFF. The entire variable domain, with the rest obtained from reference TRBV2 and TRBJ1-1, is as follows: EPEVTQTPSHQVTQMGQEVILRCVPISNHLYFYWYRQILGQKVEFLVSFYNNEISEKSEIFDDQFSVERPDGSNFTLKIRSTKLEDSAMYFCASKTAEAFFGQGTRLTVV.

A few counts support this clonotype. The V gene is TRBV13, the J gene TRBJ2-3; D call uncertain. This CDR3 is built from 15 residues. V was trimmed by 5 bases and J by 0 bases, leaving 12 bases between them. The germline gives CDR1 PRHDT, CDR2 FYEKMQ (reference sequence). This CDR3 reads CASSPMIPSTDTQYF. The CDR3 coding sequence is TGTGCCAGCAGCCCGATGATCCCTAGCACAGATACGCAGTATTTT. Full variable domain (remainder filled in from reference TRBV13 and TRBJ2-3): AAGVIQSPRHLIKEKRETATLKCYPIPRHDTVYWYQQGPGQDPQFLISFYEKMQSDKGSIPDRFSAQQFSDYHSELNMSSLELGDSALYFCASSPMIPSTDTQYFGPGTRLTVL.

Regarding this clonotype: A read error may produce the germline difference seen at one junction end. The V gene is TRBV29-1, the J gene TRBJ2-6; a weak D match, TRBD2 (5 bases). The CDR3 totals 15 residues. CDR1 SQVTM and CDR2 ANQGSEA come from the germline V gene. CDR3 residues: CSVLTRFSGANVLTF. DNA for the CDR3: TGTAGCGTCCTTACAAGGTTCTCTGGGGCCAACGTCCTGACTTTC.

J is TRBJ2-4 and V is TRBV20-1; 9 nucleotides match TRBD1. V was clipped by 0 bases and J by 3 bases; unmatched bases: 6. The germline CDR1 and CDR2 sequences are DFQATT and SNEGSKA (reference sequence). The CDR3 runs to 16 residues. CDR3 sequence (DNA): TGCAGTGCTAGAGATACGGGACAGGGCCTCAAAAACATTCAGTACTTC. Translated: CSARDTGQGLKNIQYF.

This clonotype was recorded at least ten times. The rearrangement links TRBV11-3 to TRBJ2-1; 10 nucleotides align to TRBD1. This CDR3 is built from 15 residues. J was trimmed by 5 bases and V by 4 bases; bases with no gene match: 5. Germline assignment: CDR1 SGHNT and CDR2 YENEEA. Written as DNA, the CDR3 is TGTGCCAGCAGCTGGGGACAGGGGCCCCACAATGAGCAGTTCTTC. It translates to CASSWGQGPHNEQFF.